This paragraph covers one T cell receptor (beta chain) sequence. Authors' methods: Quantification of nucleated cells was approximated via reference gene primer amplification. Data came from immunoSEQ multiplex PCR; TCRdb stores just in-frame clones and leaves some out. The DNA was the basis for D and trimming; V, J and clone size are from that table. The sample comprises 180,000 or so clones, roughly 80% of which are singletons, and about an eighth rests with the top ten. These data belong to a study of blood T cell repertoires in COVID-19. Trimming stripped 4 bases from V and 0 bases from J, with 14 bases between. CDR3 length: 15 residues. The V gene's germline CDR1 is SGDLS and CDR2 YYNGEE.

Sample: PBMCs or T cells enriched from blood (not recorded which). The clonotype originates from a man aged 55 to 70 who had been exposed to COVID-19. The rearrangement joins TRBV9 to TRBJ2-7; D perhaps matches TRBD2 (6 bases). The CDR3 here is CASSPRAGLSYEQYF. The DNA for the CDR3 is TGTGCCAGCAGCCCGCGTGCGGGGCTCTCCTACGAGCAGTACTTC.